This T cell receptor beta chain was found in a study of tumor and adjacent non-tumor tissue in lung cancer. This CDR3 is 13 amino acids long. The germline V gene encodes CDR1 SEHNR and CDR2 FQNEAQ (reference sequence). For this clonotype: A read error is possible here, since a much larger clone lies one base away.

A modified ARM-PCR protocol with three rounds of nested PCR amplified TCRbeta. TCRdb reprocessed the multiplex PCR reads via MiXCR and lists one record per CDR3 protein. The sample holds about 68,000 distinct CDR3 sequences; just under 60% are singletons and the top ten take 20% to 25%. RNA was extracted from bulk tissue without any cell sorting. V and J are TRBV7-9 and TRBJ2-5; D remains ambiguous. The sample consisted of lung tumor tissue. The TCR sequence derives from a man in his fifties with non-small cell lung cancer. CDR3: CVSSLTSLETQYF. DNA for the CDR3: TGTGTCAGCAGCTTAACCAGTCTGGAGACCCAGTACTTC.